The rows below give T cell receptor beta chains drawn from one sample of a study of cytomegalovirus exposure and HLA in healthy donors. Assay used: immunoSEQ multiplex PCR; TCRdb lists only in-frame clones, some missing. This sample has some 130,000 clones, with 70% to 90% found just once. The sample consisted of PBMCs. The receptors stem from a man younger than 35 in good health and CMV-seronegative. The CDR3 runs from the conserved cysteine through the conserved F or W. The size entry is marked missing in some rows and otherwise reads once, few, many or a size class.

V,size,J,CDR3
TRBV6-1,.,TRBJ2-7,CASSGVAGTPGEQYF
TRBV27,.,TRBJ2-1,CASSFLGTGGYNEQFF
TRBV7-9,few,TRBJ2-5,CASSLGLADQETQYF
TRBV6-1,.,TRBJ1-2,CASSEGSGSYGYTF
TRBV2,few,TRBJ2-1,CASSAQGARNEQFF
TRBV6-1,.,TRBJ2-3,CASGGGQGPDTQYF
TRBV19,.,TRBJ1-5,CASADSNQPQHF
TRBV19,.,TRBJ2-2,CASSSQTGGRTGELFF
TRBV18,.,TRBJ1-3,CASSPVTGQDSGNTIYF
TRBV5-4,.,TRBJ2-7,CASSSGLAGEFEQYF
TRBV11-2,once,TRBJ1-3,CASSLGQGSGNTIYF
TRBV12-5,once,TRBJ1-2,CASGHGTGEGYTF
TRBV7-8,.,TRBJ2-5,CASRRGTEETQYF
TRBV9,.,TRBJ1-1,CASSRGQVNTEAFF
TRBV6-1,.,TRBJ1-2,CASSETGARYGYTF
TRBV18,.,TRBJ1-5,CASSPREGGGQPQHF
TRBV5-5,.,TRBJ1-6,CASSTDSLGSPLHF
TRBV11-2,.,TRBJ2-7,CASSGGASYEQYF
TRBV28,.,TRBJ2-1,CASRGQYPSYNEQFF
TRBV18,.,TRBJ1-6,CASSTRGDSPLHF
TRBV27,.,TRBJ1-1,CASSLSRGRNTEAFF
TRBV2,.,TRBJ2-2,CASSQGFGELFF
TRBV5-4,.,TRBJ1-1,CASSLVGGLTEAFF